This TCR beta chain came from a study of cytomegalovirus exposure and HLA in healthy donors. Broader study findings: In a later analysis, most CMV-associated TCR beta chains appeared HLA-restricted.

About this clone itself: Its matching antigen is unknown.

CDR1 is MNHNS, CDR2 SASEGT, per germline. V shed 2 bases and J shed 4 bases, with 6 bases lying between them. CDR3 length: 13 residues. Vbeta (60) and Jbeta (13) primers were used in the PCR. Profiling relied on immunoSEQ multiplex PCR, and the TCRdb table lists in-frame clones only, not all of them. This repertoire shows 130,000 to 150,000 clones, 75% to 80% found once; its top ten account for about 1.7%. This TCR derives from a woman in her thirties in good health and CMV-seronegative. The V gene is TRBV6-1, the J gene TRBJ1-5; D unclear. Source material: PBMCs. CDR3 in amino acids: CASSERENQPQHF. The CDR3 DNA follows: TGTGCCAGCAGTGAAAGGGAGAATCAGCCCCAGCATTTT.